The 7 T cell receptor beta chains listed next were all sequenced from one sample in a study of blood T cell repertoires in COVID-19. Clones were sequenced by immunoSEQ multiplex PCR, and TCRdb holds only the in-frame ones, with some missing. This sample has approximately 100,000 clones, with approximately 92% found just once. Sequenced input: peripheral blood. The source of these receptors is a man aged 50 to 59 with active COVID-19.

The chain couples TRBV7-2 to TRBJ1-1, with 7 nucleotides matching TRBD1. Germline CDR1 reads SGHTA; CDR2 reads FQGNSA. This CDR3 spans 16 amino acids. The junction had 11 bases not matched to a gene; V was cut back by 7 bases and J by 0 bases. The chain's CDR3 is CASNHGTATLNTEAFF. CDR3 DNA: TGTGCCAGCAACCATGGGACAGCTACTCTGAACACTGAAGCTTTCTTT. The full variable domain, in which reference TRBV7-2 and TRBJ1-1 provide the parts outside the CDR3, is GAGVSQSPSNKVTEKGKDVELRCDPISGHTALYWYRQSLGQGLEFLIYFQGNSAPDKSGLPSDRFSAERTGGSVSTLTIQRTQQEDSAVYLCASNHGTATLNTEAFFGQGTRLTVV.

This clone occurred a few times. V is TRBV5-6 and J is TRBJ2-7; TRBD1 aligns across 8 bases. J gave up 7 bases and V 4 bases, and 13 bases lay outside the gene matches. The CDR3 consists of 15 residues. Germline lookup yields CDR1 SGHDT and CDR2 YYEEEE. CDR3 DNA: TGTGCCAGCAGCAAACCCTCCGGGACAGGAGGGGAGCAGTACTTC. Amino acids: CASSKPSGTGGEQYF.

J is TRBJ2-3 and V is TRBV10-3; possibly TRBD1 for D (5 bases). The germline gives CDR1 ENHRY, CDR2 SYGVKD. V was trimmed by 2 bases and J by 3 bases, leaving 12 bases between them. The CDR3 runs 15 residues. The CDR3, as DNA: TGTGCCATCAGTGAGGAAGGACAAGATACAGATACGCAGTATTTT. Its protein is CAISEEGQDTDTQYF.

The CDR3 DNA sequence: TGTGCCAGCAGCTCTATGGAGAGCTATGGCTACACCTTC. This sequence encodes CASSSMESYGYTF. This chain uses TRBV27 with TRBJ1-2, with D unclear. Germline V CDR1 and CDR2: MNHEY, SMNVEV (reference sequence). V shed 6 bases and J shed 4 bases, with 12 bases lying between them. The CDR3 length is 13 residues.

J is TRBJ1-5 and V is TRBV30; 7 bases match TRBD1. The length of the CDR3 is 16 residues. V trimming: 2 bases; J trimming: 0 bases; junction bases outside the gene matches: 7. The germline V gene has CDR1 GTSNPN and CDR2 SVGIG (reference sequence). Written as DNA, the CDR3 is TGTGCCTGGAGTCCGTTGACAGGGTATAGCAATCAGCCCCAGCATTTT. Protein sequence: CAWSPLTGYSNQPQHF.

The chain uses TRBV6-5 and TRBJ2-1; no firm D call. The germline gives CDR1 MNHEY, CDR2 SVGAGI. Trimming took 6 bases from V and 1 from J, leaving 7 bases between them. There are 13 residues in the CDR3. CDR3 in amino acids: CASSPISYNEQFF. The CDR3 DNA follows: TGTGCCAGCAGCCCCATTTCCTACAATGAGCAGTTCTTC.

The chain links TRBV7-9 to TRBJ2-2, with TRBD1 matching 10 bases. The CDR3 has 14 residues. V lost 5 bases to trimming and J lost 6 bases; unmatched junction nucleotides: 3. The germline CDR1 and CDR2 sequences are SEHNR and FQNEAQ (reference sequence). The CDR3 region has the DNA TGTGCCAGCAGCCGGGGACAGGGGTCCGGGGAGCTGTTTTTT. It encodes CASSRGQGSGELFF.